The rows below give T cell receptor beta chains drawn from one sample of a study of blood T cell repertoires in COVID-19. Produced via immunoSEQ multiplex PCR; TCRdb's table is partial and in-frame only. The profile shows 100,000 to 120,000 clones, roughly 85% of them singletons. Sequences were obtained from peripheral blood. These receptors came from a human donor in a cohort sampled during active COVID-19. Each CDR3 is given with its conserved first and last residue. D genes are given only for firm matches. The listing skips clone size in some rows; elsewhere it reads once, few, many or a size class.

d_call	v_call	clone_size	j_call	cdr3_aa	cdr3_nt
TRBD2	TRBV24-1	.	TRBJ2-7	CATSGTSGGSTYEQYF	TGTGCCACCAGTGGGACTAGCGGGGGTTCAACCTACGAGCAGTACTTC
.	TRBV5-5	.	TRBJ1-2	CASSPDSNYGYTF	TGTGCCAGCAGCCCGGACAGCAACTATGGCTACACCTTC
TRBD1	TRBV27	once	TRBJ1-1	CASSQFLQGRGTEAFF	TGTGCCAGCAGTCAATTCCTACAGGGGAGAGGAACTGAAGCTTTCTTT
TRBD1	TRBV7-3	.	TRBJ2-7	CASSLTLLGQGAREQYF	TGTGCCAGCAGCTTAACGCTATTAGGACAGGGGGCGAGGGAGCAGTACTTC
.	TRBV18	.	TRBJ2-1	CASSPPSAYNEQFF	TGTGCCAGCTCACCGCCTAGCGCCTACAATGAGCAGTTCTTC
.	TRBV29-1	once	TRBJ1-2	CSVRLSPGGYTF	TGCAGCGTTCGACTTTCCCCGGGGGGCTACACCTTC
.	TRBV7-8	.	TRBJ1-1	CASSRGILNTEAFF	TGTGCCAGCAGCCGGGGAATTCTGAACACTGAAGCTTTCTTT
.	TRBV7-9	once	TRBJ2-2	CASTNSEYTGELFF	TGTGCCAGCACCAATTCGGAGTACACCGGGGAGCTGTTTTTT
.	TRBV11-3	few	TRBJ2-1	CASSLGDTSSYNEQFF	TGTGCCAGCAGCTTAGGCGACACAAGCTCCTACAATGAGCAGTTCTTC
.	TRBV23-1	.	TRBJ2-1	CASSHLYNEQFF	TGCGCCAGCAGTCACCTCTACAATGAGCAGTTCTTC
.	TRBV30	.	TRBJ2-2	CAWSIAATNTGELFF	TGTGCCTGGAGTATAGCGGCCACTAACACCGGGGAGCTGTTTTTT
.	TRBV7-3	few	TRBJ2-3	CASSLVLSGTDTQYF	TGTGCCAGCAGCCTCGTCCTATCGGGCACAGATACGCAGTATTTT
TRBD2	TRBV2	.	TRBJ2-7	CASTVGTSGQYF	TGTGCCAGCACCGTTGGAACTAGCGGGCAGTACTTC
.	TRBV6-5	.	TRBJ2-1	CASSYSARGFYNEQFF	TGTGCCAGCAGTTACTCCGCGAGGGGGTTTTACAATGAGCAGTTCTTC
TRBD1	TRBV16	.	TRBJ1-1	CASSQRWQGANTEAFF	TGTGCCAGCAGCCAACGGTGGCAGGGGGCGAACACTGAAGCTTTCTTT
TRBD1	TRBV5-6	.	TRBJ2-1	CASSLPIGGDRDTEQFF	TGTGCCAGCAGCCTCCCAATTGGGGGGGACAGGGATACTGAGCAGTTCTTC
TRBD1	TRBV27	.	TRBJ2-7	CASSLSGTGGYEQYF	TGTGCCAGCAGTTTAAGCGGGACAGGGGGCTACGAGCAGTACTTC
TRBD1	TRBV6-5	.	TRBJ1-5	CASSQDRASNQPQHF	TGTGCCAGCAGCCAAGACAGGGCTAGCAATCAGCCCCAGCATTTT
TRBD1	TRBV28	.	TRBJ2-7	CASSVLPRDSEQYF	TGTGCCAGCAGCGTATTACCCCGGGACAGCGAGCAGTACTTC
TRBD2	TRBV6-5	.	TRBJ2-1	CASSYRGDEYNEQFF	TGTGCCAGCAGTTATCGGGGGGATGAATACAATGAGCAGTTCTTC
.	TRBV19	.	TRBJ2-5	CASSTRRGKVTQYF	TGTGCCAGTAGTACCCGGAGGGGTAAGGTGACCCAGTACTTC
TRBD1	TRBV28	.	TRBJ2-3	CASSSPGQGATDTQYF	TGTGCCAGCAGTTCACCGGGACAGGGGGCAACTGATACGCAGTATTTT
TRBD1	TRBV19	.	TRBJ1-3	CASNSPGTGSGNTIYF	TGTGCCAGTAATAGCCCCGGGACAGGGAGTGGAAACACCATATATTTT
.	TRBV6-2/TRBV6-3	.	TRBJ1-1	CASSFRENTEAFF	TGTGCCAGCAGCTTCAGGGAGAACACTGAAGCTTTCTTT
.	TRBV5-1	.	TRBJ2-7	CASSLEGTYSAYEQYF	TGCGCCAGCAGCTTGGAAGGGACATACTCCGCCTACGAGCAGTACTTC
TRBD2	TRBV28	.	TRBJ2-3	CASSLGRRGTSSTDTQYF	TGTGCCAGCAGTTTGGGCCGGCGGGGGACGTCTAGCACAGATACGCAGTATTTT
.	TRBV10-1	few	TRBJ2-1	CASSSTAGSGSSYNEQFF	TGCGCCAGCAGTTCCACCGCTGGCAGTGGGAGCTCCTACAATGAGCAGTTCTTC
.	TRBV5-5	.	TRBJ1-5	CASSFGQNSNQPQHF	TGTGCCAGCAGCTTTGGACAGAATAGCAATCAGCCCCAGCATTTT
TRBD1	TRBV19	.	TRBJ1-1	CASSATGGSTEAFF	TGTGCCAGTAGTGCTACAGGGGGAAGCACTGAAGCTTTCTTT
.	TRBV6-1	.	TRBJ1-6	CASSVRGSSSYNSPLHF	TGTGCCAGCAGTGTGAGGGGGTCAAGCTCCTATAATTCACCCCTCCACTTT
TRBD1	TRBV28	.	TRBJ1-4	CASSRQGATNEKLFF	TGTGCCAGCAGCCGTCAGGGGGCAACTAATGAAAAACTGTTTTTT
TRBD2	TRBV6-2/TRBV6-3	.	TRBJ2-1	CASSLGLAGYNEQFF	TGTGCCAGCAGTTTGGGACTAGCGGGTTACAATGAGCAGTTCTTC
.	TRBV4-1	few	TRBJ1-5	CASSQSPGGGDNQPQHF	TGCGCCAGCAGCCAATCACCCGGCGGGGGCGATAATCAGCCCCAGCATTTT
TRBD2	TRBV6-5	.	TRBJ2-3	CASSLLAGGLDTQYF	TGTGCCAGCAGTCTTCTCGCGGGGGGGCTCGATACGCAGTATTTT
TRBD1	TRBV11-2	.	TRBJ1-1	CASSLRTGNTEAFF	TGTGCCAGCAGCTTAAGGACAGGCAACACTGAAGCTTTCTTT
.	TRBV6-5	.	TRBJ2-4	CASSPPREAKNIQYF	TGTGCCAGCAGCCCACCCCGGGAGGCCAAAAACATTCAGTACTTC
.	TRBV6-1	.	TRBJ1-5	CASSGNTGSNNQPQHF	TGTGCCAGCAGTGGAAATACGGGGTCGAACAATCAGCCCCAGCATTTT
.	TRBV5-6	.	TRBJ1-2	CASSLDRTVYGYTF	TGTGCCAGCAGCTTGGACAGGACGGTGTATGGCTACACCTTC
TRBD1	TRBV6-5	.	TRBJ1-2	CASVESWTGRGYTF	TGTGCCAGCGTAGAAAGCTGGACAGGCCGCGGCTACACCTTC
.	TRBV28	.	TRBJ2-6	CASTPRGFYSGANVLTF	TGTGCCAGCACCCCCCGGGGGTTTTACTCTGGGGCCAACGTCCTGACTTTC
TRBD2	TRBV5-8	.	TRBJ2-5	CASSFRIAGEETQYF	TGTGCCAGCAGCTTCCGTATAGCGGGGGAAGAGACCCAGTACTTC
.	TRBV6-5	.	TRBJ1-6	CASSTQVGVSPLHF	TGTGCCAGCAGCACGCAGGTAGGGGTTTCACCCCTCCACTTT
.	TRBV19	.	TRBJ2-1	CASSPYGQITSYNEQFF	TGTGCCAGTAGCCCCTACGGACAGATAACTTCCTACAATGAGCAGTTCTTC
.	TRBV7-3	.	TRBJ2-5	CASSLLQGLGGETQYF	TGTGCCAGCAGCTTACTACAGGGTTTAGGGGGAGAGACCCAGTACTTC
.	TRBV6-5	once	TRBJ2-5	CASRDREGQETQYF	TGTGCCAGCAGGGACAGGGAGGGTCAAGAGACCCAGTACTTC
.	TRBV10-2	.	TRBJ2-1	CASRTGQSSYNEQFF	TGCGCCAGCAGGACCGGACAGAGCTCCTACAATGAGCAGTTCTTC
TRBD2	TRBV7-6	.	TRBJ2-3	CASSLAPGGGTDTQYF	TGTGCCAGCAGCTTAGCTCCGGGGGGAGGGACAGATACGCAGTATTTT
.	TRBV5-1	.	TRBJ2-6	CASSEEGTGANVLTF	TGCGCCAGCAGCGAGGAGGGGACCGGGGCCAACGTCCTGACTTTC
.	TRBV19	.	TRBJ2-1	CASSMRHSYNEQFF	TGTGCCAGTAGTATGCGCCACTCCTACAATGAGCAGTTCTTC
.	TRBV19	.	TRBJ1-4	CASDRGGQPNEKLFF	TGTGCCAGTGACCGCGGAGGACAGCCTAATGAAAAACTGTTTTTT
.	TRBV27	.	TRBJ1-1	CASSSELYTEAFF	TGTGCCAGCAGTTCCGAACTCTACACTGAAGCTTTCTTT